The clone carrying this TCR beta chain was found once. Its antigen is as yet unknown. The PCR used 60 Vbeta and 13 Jbeta primers. The method was immunoSEQ multiplex PCR; TCRdb's version includes in-frame clones alone and lacks a portion of them. The repertoire holds about 70,000 clones, with 86% as singletons. This specimen belongs to a study of cytomegalovirus exposure and HLA in healthy donors. Study-wide results and caveats: In a later analysis, V- and J-gene trimming of beta chains associated with a DCLRE1C missense variant, replicated independently. In a later analysis, donors in an Asian-associated ancestry cluster reportedly had fewer N-insertions in productive TCRs than the cohort mean. Three of the chains that were CMV-associated were confirmed in vitro to be specific for CMV antigens.

The CDR3 is 16 residues long. V was trimmed by 0 bases and J by 0 bases, leaving 8 bases between them. The V gene's germline CDR1 is LNHNV and CDR2 YYDKDF (reference sequence). The receptor was isolated from a woman aged 30 to 39 in good health and CMV-seronegative. This sequence joins TRBV15 and TRBJ1-4, with D unresolved. Sequencing was done on a sample of PBMCs. The CDR3 is CATSRDGHATNEKLFF. CDR3 DNA: TGTGCCACCAGCAGAGATGGCCACGCAACTAATGAAAAACTGTTTTTT.